The 21 T cell receptor beta chains below were found in one sample sequenced in a study of cytomegalovirus exposure and HLA in healthy donors. Amplification used 60 Vbeta primers and 13 Jbeta primers. Produced via immunoSEQ multiplex PCR; TCRdb's table is partial and in-frame only. The table shows some 190,000 clones, with 70% to 90% occurring only once. Sequences were obtained from PBMCs. These receptors originate from a male donor in good health and CMV-seronegative.

The V and J genes are TRBV5-1 and TRBJ2-1, with 11 bases fitting TRBD2. The CDR3 extends over 16 amino acids. In germline, CDR1 is SGHRS, CDR2 YFSETQ. Trimming at V came to 4 bases and at J to 0 bases, leaving 3 bases not matched to a gene. This chain's CDR3 is CASSRLAGFSYNEQFF. The CDR3 DNA reads as TGCGCCAGCAGCCGACTAGCGGGGTTCTCCTACAATGAGCAGTTCTTC.

J is TRBJ2-5 and V is TRBV15, with 9 bases fitting TRBD2. Germline V CDR1 and CDR2: LNHNV, YYDKDF (reference sequence). Trimming cost V 1 base and J 5 bases; bases outside gene matches: 8. The CDR3 has 16 amino acids. CDR3: CATSRGGRADWETQYF. CDR3 DNA: TGTGCCACCAGCAGAGGCGGGAGGGCCGACTGGGAGACCCAGTACTTC.

Written as DNA, the CDR3 is TGTGCCTGGATGGAGACGAACTACAATGAGCAGTTCTTC. It translates to CAWMETNYNEQFF. The V and J genes are TRBV30 and TRBJ2-1; D ambiguous. CDR1 and CDR2 from the germline V gene are GTSNPN and SVGIG (reference sequence). V was trimmed by 4 bases and J by 3 bases, leaving 10 bases between them. This CDR3 has 13 residues.

The genes are TRBV5-6 and TRBJ1-1; D is unresolved. The CDR3 runs 15 residues. Germline V gene data show CDR1 as SGHDT and CDR2 as YYEEEE. V was trimmed by 0 bases and J by 3 bases, leaving 12 bases between them. Here the CDR3 DNA reads TGTGCCAGCAGCTTGGGTTTGTCGAGGGACACTGAAGCTTTCTTT. Protein sequence: CASSLGLSRDTEAFF.

V gene TRBV28 combines with J gene TRBJ1-5; D uncertain. The germline V gene has CDR1 MDHEN and CDR2 SYDVKM. The ends were cut back, 3 bases at V and 0 bases at J, with 15 bases in the middle. This CDR3 is built from 17 residues. The CDR3 region has the DNA TGTGCCAGCAGTTTCGGAGCGCTTAGGAATAGCAATCAGCCCCAGCATTTT. It specifies CASSFGALRNSNQPQHF.

The rearrangement uses TRBV27 and TRBJ2-7; 8 nucleotides line up with TRBD1. Germline-derived CDR1 and CDR2 are MNHEY and SMNVEV (reference sequence). Unmatched junction bases numbered 6, after V lost 5 bases and J lost 0 bases. The CDR3 has 15 amino acids. Here the CDR3 DNA reads TGTGCCAGCAGTCGCCGGGGGACAGGCTCCTACGAGCAGTACTTC. Translated, it gives CASSRRGTGSYEQYF.

V is TRBV28 and J is TRBJ2-5, with TRBD2 as a possible D gene (5 bases). Germline assignment: CDR1 MDHEN and CDR2 SYDVKM. V shed 4 bases and J shed 4 bases, with 19 bases lying between them. This CDR3 spans 16 amino acids. The CDR3 region is CASSYGGSAQAETQYF. The CDR3, as DNA: TGTGCCAGCAGTTATGGAGGTAGCGCTCAAGCAGAGACCCAGTACTTC. The entire variable domain, with the rest obtained from reference TRBV28 and TRBJ2-5, is as follows: DVKVTQSSRYLVKRTGEKVFLECVQDMDHENMFWYRQDPGLGLRLIYFSYDVKMKEKGDIPEGYSVSREKKERFSLILESASTNQTSMYLCASSYGGSAQAETQYFGPGTRLLVL.

The genes are TRBV19 and TRBJ2-2, with 8 positions matching TRBD2. Germline loops: CDR1 LNHDA, CDR2 SQIVND (reference sequence). This CDR3 region has 14 residues. The ends lost 3 bases at V and 6 bases at J; junction bases unmatched: 3. The CDR3 protein is CASSIGGVSGELFF. The CDR3, as DNA: TGTGCCAGTAGTATCGGGGGGGTTTCCGGGGAGCTGTTTTTT.

This chain connects TRBV11-2 to TRBJ1-2, with 8 bases aligning to TRBD1. This CDR3 has 15 residues. The V gene's germline CDR1 is SGHAT and CDR2 FQNNGV. V lost 5 bases and J lost 6; bases outside the gene matches: 11. This CDR3 is CASSTPGQASHGYTF. CDR3 DNA: TGTGCCAGCAGCACCCCGGGACAGGCTTCCCATGGCTACACCTTC. Variable domain in full (rest from reference TRBV11-2 and TRBJ1-2): EAGVAQSPRYKIIEKRQSVAFWCNPISGHATLYWYQQILGQGPKLLIQFQNNGVVDDSQLPKDRFSAERLKGVDSTLKIQPAKLEDSAVYLCASSTPGQASHGYTFGSGTRLTVV.

The chain employs TRBV28 and TRBJ2-7; D remains unclear. This CDR3 is built from 11 residues. Trimming shortened V by 4 bases and J by 3 bases, and 4 bases separated the two germline ends. CDR1 is MDHEN and CDR2 is SYDVKM in the germline V gene. Here the CDR3 DNA reads TGTGCCAGCAGTTCAGACTACGAGCAGTACTTC. Translation: CASSSDYEQYF.

V usage is TRBV5-1 and J usage is TRBJ1-4; D might be TRBD1 (6 bases). The germline gives CDR1 SGHRS, CDR2 YFSETQ. The CDR3 consists of 14 residues. The V gene lost 4 bases and the J gene lost 5 bases, with 12 bases spanning the gap. The CDR3 DNA reads as TGCGCCAGCAGCCCGGACAGAGGAAATGAAAAACTGTTTTTT. Translation: CASSPDRGNEKLFF.

This chain links TRBV9 with TRBJ2-2, with 13 bases matching TRBD2. The CDR3 runs 20 residues. V shed 1 base, J shed 2 bases, and the junction held 11 bases outside the gene matches. Germline assignment: CDR1 SGDLS and CDR2 YYNGEE. The CDR3 region is CASSVPPGTSGGVNTGELFF. The CDR3 nucleotides are TGTGCCAGCAGCGTACCCCCCGGTACTAGCGGGGGGGTAAACACCGGGGAGCTGTTTTTT.

This clone was seen once. The genes are TRBV6-5 and TRBJ2-7, with D maybe TRBD1 (6 bases). The CDR3 runs to 13 residues. In germline, CDR1 is MNHEY, CDR2 SVGAGI. V was shortened by 5 bases and J by 4 bases, with 12 bases between the two germline ends. The CDR3 region is CASSRTEPYEQYF. Written as DNA, the CDR3 is TGTGCCAGCAGTCGGACAGAACCGTACGAGCAGTACTTC.

This clone was observed a few times. This chain links TRBV5-1 with TRBJ1-4; 7 nucleotides match TRBD1. V lost 4 bases and J lost 8; bases outside the gene matches: 11. The CDR3 has 15 residues. Per the germline V gene, CDR1 is SGHRS and CDR2 is YFSETQ. CDR3 DNA sequence: TGCGCCAGCAGCATGGGAGGGGGCGCTGACGAAAAACTGTTTTTT. Translation: CASSMGGGADEKLFF.

This clone came up once. The chain has TRBV7-2 and TRBJ2-7, with 7 bases identical to TRBD1. J gave up 2 bases and V 3 bases, and 4 bases lay outside the gene matches. The CDR3 runs 14 residues. Germline V CDR1 and CDR2: SGHTA, FQGNSA. This CDR3 is CASSFPDRAYEQYF. CDR3 nucleotides: TGTGCCAGCAGCTTCCCCGACAGGGCCTACGAGCAGTACTTC.

Details on this clone: The same CDR3 can be traced to other DNA sequences in this sample. The genes are TRBV5-1 and TRBJ2-3; D is ambiguous. Germline assignment: CDR1 SGHRS and CDR2 YFSETQ. Trimming shortened V by 0 bases and J by 2 bases, and 7 bases separated the two germline ends. The CDR3 is made up of 14 amino acids. CDR3 sequence reads: CASSLDSPTDTQYF. The CDR3 bases are TGCGCCAGCAGCTTGGACTCACCCACAGATACGCAGTATTTT.

This clone was recorded only once. V usage is TRBV28 and J usage is TRBJ1-2; 8 nucleotides match TRBD1. From germline, CDR1 is MDHEN and CDR2 SYDVKM. After removal of 7 bases from V and 5 bases from J, the junction contained 12 bases not matched to a gene. CDR3 length: 15 amino acids. This chain's CDR3 is CASTPSLDRVYGYTF. Written as DNA, the CDR3 is TGTGCCAGCACCCCTTCCTTGGACAGGGTTTATGGCTACACCTTC.

The V and J genes are TRBV5-4 and TRBJ2-3; D is unclear. CDR3 length: 16 residues. Trimming cost V 3 bases and J 0 bases, with 14 bases left between them. The germline gives CDR1 SGHNT, CDR2 YYREEE (reference sequence). DNA of the CDR3: TGTGCCAGCAGCTCGTTCGAGGTCCGCAGCACAGATACGCAGTATTTT. Its protein product is CASSSFEVRSTDTQYF.

The chain links TRBV15 to TRBJ1-2, with 7 bases matching TRBD1. V shed 3 bases, J shed 2 bases, and the junction held 9 bases outside the gene matches. This CDR3 is 16 amino acids long. The V gene's germline CDR1 is LNHNV and CDR2 YYDKDF (reference sequence). The CDR3, as DNA: TGTGCCACCAGCAGCTTCGAAGGGGACAGAAACTATGGCTACACCTTC. Amino acids: CATSSFEGDRNYGYTF.

Only a few counts were recorded for this clone. The chain couples TRBV29-1 to TRBJ2-1; 8 positions agree with TRBD2. The CDR3 has 13 residues. Germline CDR1 and CDR2: SQVTM and ANQGSEA. V shed 6 bases, J shed 9 bases, and the junction held 10 bases outside the gene matches. The CDR3 reads CSVATQTSGEQFF. The CDR3 bases are TGCAGCGTAGCAACTCAAACTAGCGGTGAGCAGTTCTTC.

The rearrangement uses TRBV6-5 and TRBJ2-1, with TRBD1 identical over 7 bases. Germline trimming cut 0 bases from V and 3 bases from J; bases unmatched to any gene: 2. CDR1 and CDR2 (germline): MNHEY, SVGAGI. The length of the CDR3 is 15 residues. CDR3 sequence (DNA): TGTGCCAGCAGTTACTCAGGGGGCGGCTACAATGAGCAGTTCTTC. Translation: CASSYSGGGYNEQFF.